The clone carrying this T cell receptor (beta chain) was observed a few times. The data belong to a study of CD8+ T cells in alopecia areata. The treatment was: oral pan-JAK inhibitor, 5-10 mg twice daily. After isolation, RNA underwent reverse transcription to generate cDNA as the sequencing template. Assay: immunoSEQ multiplex PCR; the TCRdb copy retains only in-frame clones and omits some. The sample records about 190,000 clones, roughly three fifths being singletons. Sample: CD4+ T cells sorted from blood, taken at week 4, from a patient treated with tofacitinib. The receptor was derived from a human donor with alopecia areata.

For the CDR3, the DNA is TGTGCCAGCAGCTTGGGGGTCTCTGGAAACACCATATATTTT. Translated: CASSLGVSGNTIYF. This chain connects TRBV7-9 to TRBJ1-3; possible D gene TRBD1, 5 bases. CDR1 and CDR2 (germline): SEHNR, FQNEAQ (reference sequence). This CDR3 is built from 14 residues. V lost 3 bases, J lost 0 bases, and 6 bases lay in between.